The 24 T cell receptor beta chains below were found in one sample sequenced in a study of CD8+ T cells in alopecia areata. Treatment noted: oral pan-JAK inhibitor, 5-10 mg twice daily. RNA was extracted and reverse transcribed into cDNA as the sequencing template. The method was immunoSEQ multiplex PCR; TCRdb's version includes in-frame clones alone and lacks a portion of them. The top ten clones hold around 12% of a sample with roughly 200,000 clones, under 60% of them seen once. The specimen was CD8+ T cells sorted from blood, collected at week 24, from a patient treated with tofacitinib. The receptors were gathered from a human donor with alopecia areata.

This chain links TRBV13 with TRBJ2-5, with 14 bases identical to TRBD2. Germline values: CDR1 PRHDT, CDR2 FYEKMQ (reference sequence). The V segment lost 5 bases and the J segment 5 bases; nucleotides outside the gene matches: 7. This CDR3 is built from 16 residues. This chain's CDR3 is CASSPRLAGGPETQYF. The DNA of the CDR3 is TGTGCCAGCAGCCCTCGACTAGCGGGGGGGCCCGAGACCCAGTACTTC.

V is TRBV4-1 and J is TRBJ2-7; no clear D. The CDR3 loop spans 16 amino acids. Trimming stripped 3 bases from V and 2 bases from J, with 17 bases between. CDR1 is MGHRA and CDR2 is YSYEKL in the germline V gene. CDR3 region: CASSQGGSAAAYEQYF. In DNA, the CDR3 is TGCGCCAGCAGCCAGGGCGGCTCAGCAGCAGCCTACGAGCAGTACTTC.

The chain employs TRBV9 and TRBJ1-1, with D maybe TRBD1 (5 bases). Between the trimmed V and J ends, which lost 4 bases and 4 bases, there was a span of 11 bases. The germline V gene has CDR1 SGDLS and CDR2 YYNGEE. The CDR3 has 13 amino acids. In DNA, the CDR3 is TGTGCCAGCAGCCCCCGCAGGGCCACTGAAGCTTTCTTT. Its protein is CASSPRRATEAFF.

The rearrangement uses TRBV29-1 and TRBJ1-2; D ambiguous. Germline V gives CDR1 SQVTM, CDR2 ANQGSEA. This CDR3 region has 10 residues. V dropped 4 bases and J dropped 6 bases, with 6 bases sitting between them. The CDR3 sequence is CSVVSNGYTF. In DNA, the CDR3 is TGCAGCGTTGTTTCGAATGGCTACACCTTC.

J is TRBJ2-1 and V is TRBV4-1, with 9 bases identical to TRBD1. From germline, CDR1 is MGHRA and CDR2 YSYEKL. J gave up 10 bases and V 0 bases, and 10 bases lay outside the gene matches. The CDR3 is made up of 16 amino acids. The CDR3 protein is CASSQEPGTGSGEQFF. For the CDR3, the DNA is TGCGCCAGCAGCCAAGAACCGGGGACAGGGTCTGGGGAGCAGTTCTTC.

The V and J genes are TRBV7-2 and TRBJ2-7; unclear D gene. The CDR3 spans 12 residues. Germline-derived CDR1 and CDR2 are SGHTA and FQGNSA. The V end was cut by 5 bases, the J end by 2 bases, with 7 bases between. The CDR3 DNA sequence: TGTGCCAGCAGCCCAATGACCTACGAGCAGTACTTC. This sequence encodes CASSPMTYEQYF.

The sample holds a few counts of this clone. The CDR3 spells CASSIDRSSGEETQYF. The CDR3, as DNA: TGTGCCAGTAGTATAGATCGGTCTAGCGGAGAAGAGACCCAGTACTTC. This chain joins TRBV19 and TRBJ2-5; TRBD2 aligns across 7 bases. Per the germline V gene, CDR1 is LNHDA and CDR2 is SQIVND (reference sequence). The CDR3 runs to 16 residues. V shed 0 bases, J shed 3 bases, and the junction held 7 bases outside the gene matches. The full variable domain, completed using reference TRBV19 and TRBJ2-5, is DGGITQSPKYLFRKEGQNVTLSCEQNLNHDAMYWYRQDPGQGLRLIYYSQIVNDFQKGDIAEGYSVSREKKESFPLTVTSAQKNPTAFYLCASSIDRSSGEETQYFGPGTRLLVL.

The rearrangement links TRBV29-1 to TRBJ1-2; D remains ambiguous. V shed 8 bases and J shed 4 bases, with 14 bases lying between them. The CDR3 is made up of 12 amino acids. CDR1 SQVTM and CDR2 ANQGSEA come from the germline V gene. The CDR3 DNA reads as TGCAGCACACCGACCGGGCGCTATGGCTACACCTTC. It is translated as CSTPTGRYGYTF.

The chain recombines TRBV27 with TRBJ2-5; maybe TRBD1 (6 bases). V lost 6 bases to trimming and J lost 5 bases, with 19 bases between them. Germline V gives CDR1 MNHEY, CDR2 SMNVEV (reference sequence). This CDR3 has 15 residues. This chain's CDR3 is CASSFGGRVLETQYF. The CDR3 bases are TGTGCCAGCAGCTTTGGGGGCAGGGTTTTGGAGACCCAGTACTTC.

This clone was picked up one time. This rearrangement joins TRBV7-6 to TRBJ1-2; maybe TRBD1 (6 bases). Trimming took off 1 base at V and 3 bases at J, with 6 bases between the two ends. Germline assignment: CDR1 SGHVS and CDR2 FNYEAQ. This CDR3 region has 13 residues. The CDR3 nucleotides are TGTGCCAGCAGCTTAGGGACAGACTATGGCTACACCTTC. Residues: CASSLGTDYGYTF.

The CDR3: CASTGGTGELFF. In nucleotides, the CDR3 is TGTGCCTCTACGGGCGGCACCGGGGAGCTGTTTTTT. The chain recombines TRBV15 with TRBJ2-2; no clear D gene. Trimming cost V 11 bases and J 4 bases, with 11 bases left between them. The CDR3 sequence is 12 residues long. CDR1 and CDR2 (germline): LNHNV, YYDKDF (reference sequence). The full variable domain, with the rest looked up from reference TRBV15 and TRBJ2-2, is DAMVIQNPRYQVTQFGKPVTLSCSQTLNHNVMYWYQQKSSQAPKLLFHYYDKDFNNEADTPDNFQSRRPNTSFCFLDIRSPGLGDTAMYLCASTGGTGELFFGEGSRLTVL.

V gene TRBV19 combines with J gene TRBJ2-1; D unresolved. Trimming shortened V by 6 bases and J by 10 bases, and 16 bases separated the two germline ends. The CDR3 runs 13 residues. The germline V gene encodes CDR1 LNHDA and CDR2 SQIVND (reference sequence). The CDR3 DNA is TGTGCCAGTAGCTTAGCCGCGGACGAGGAGCAGTTCTTC. It yields the protein CASSLAADEEQFF.

The chain links TRBV12-1 to TRBJ2-5; no DNA check was done on the table's D call, TRBD2. TRBV12-1 is shown as a pseudogene. The CDR3 sequence is 14 residues long. The CDR3 sequence: CASSFYSNQETQYF. As DNA, the CDR3 is TGTGCCAGCAGCTTTTACTCGAACCAAGAGACCCAGTACTTC.

The gene calls are TRBV5-6 and TRBJ2-1; TRBD2 aligns across 7 bases. The CDR3 totals 16 residues. V dropped 0 bases and J dropped 0; count of bases not matched to a gene: 3. Germline CDR1 reads SGHDT; CDR2 reads YYEEEE. CDR3 loop: CASSLDGGSSYNEQFF. CDR3 bases: TGTGCCAGCAGCTTGGACGGGGGGAGCTCCTACAATGAGCAGTTCTTC.

CDR3 region: CASSLGGNTIYF. CDR3 nucleotides: TGTGCCAGCAGCTTAGGTGGAAACACCATATATTTT. The rearrangement uses TRBV7-9 and TRBJ1-3; D is unresolved. Germline V lookup: CDR1 SEHNR, CDR2 FQNEAQ (reference sequence). Trimming removed 1 base at V and 3 bases at J, with 1 base between. This CDR3 contains 12 residues.

The V call is TRBV25-1, the J call TRBJ2-1; D perhaps matches TRBD2 (5 bases). Germline CDR1 is MGHDK and CDR2 is SYGVNS. Trimming took 5 bases from V and 7 from J, leaving 12 bases between them. This CDR3 is built from 13 residues. CDR3 loop: CASSPPGMNEQFF. DNA of the CDR3: TGTGCCAGCAGTCCTCCGGGGATGAATGAGCAGTTCTTC.

This clone was seen more than once but under ten times. This chain connects TRBV6-1 to TRBJ1-4; D is unclear. The germline CDR1 and CDR2 sequences are MNHNS and SASEGT. V gave up 1 base and J gave up 6 bases, with 12 bases separating them. The CDR3 covers 15 residues. The chain's CDR3 is CASSEDWGRHEKLFF. CDR3 nucleotide sequence: TGTGCCAGCAGTGAAGACTGGGGAAGACATGAAAAACTGTTTTTT.

V and J are TRBV5-1 and TRBJ1-1; 10 nucleotides line up with TRBD1. CDR1 is SGHRS and CDR2 is YFSETQ in the germline V gene. The trim removed 0 bases at V and 7 bases at J, leaving 6 bases unmatched. This CDR3 is built from 15 residues. The CDR3 nucleotides are TGCGCCAGCAGCTTGGAAGGTGACAGGGGGCATGAAGCTTTCTTT. Translation: CASSLEGDRGHEAFF. The full variable domain, in which reference TRBV5-1 and TRBJ1-1 provide the parts outside the CDR3, is KAGVTQTPRYLIKTRGQQVTLSCSPISGHRSVSWYQQTPGQGLQFLFEYFSETQRNKGNFPGRFSGRQFSNSRSEMNVSTLELGDSALYLCASSLEGDRGHEAFFGQGTRLTVV.

V gene TRBV27 combines with J gene TRBJ2-6, with D possibly being TRBD2 (5 bases). Germline V gives CDR1 MNHEY, CDR2 SMNVEV (reference sequence). This CDR3 region has 16 residues. V was pared by 7 bases and J by 1 base, with 14 bases between. The CDR3 nucleotides are TGTGCCAGCAAGGAGGTAGTTGCTTCTGGGGCCAACGTCCTGACTTTC. Its translation is CASKEVVASGANVLTF.

This clone was observed a handful of times. J is TRBJ2-5 and V is TRBV27; a weak D match, TRBD1 (5 bases). Germline-derived CDR1 and CDR2 are MNHEY and SMNVEV (reference sequence). The CDR3 loop spans 13 amino acids. V lost 0 bases, J lost 5 bases, and 7 bases lay in between. The CDR3 DNA sequence: TGTGCCAGCAGTTTATCTCCAGGGGAGACCCAGTACTTC. It codes for CASSLSPGETQYF.

The chain recombines TRBV6-4 with TRBJ1-2, with 9 bases fitting TRBD1. The J segment lost 6 bases and the V segment lost 0 bases, leaving 5 bases of the junction unmatched. The CDR3 is made up of 15 amino acids. The germline V gene encodes CDR1 MRHNA and CDR2 SNTAGT. The CDR3 nucleotides are TGTGCCAGCAGTGACTCCCCGGACAGGGGCAATGGCTACACCTTC. Residues: CASSDSPDRGNGYTF.

J is TRBJ2-2 and V is TRBV7-2; 9 bases align to TRBD2. J was trimmed by 3 bases and V by 5 bases; bases with no gene match: 13. Germline CDR1 and CDR2: SGHTA and FQGNSA. The CDR3 is made up of 18 amino acids. CDR3 residues: CASSPWVWGLADTGELFF. The CDR3 nucleotides read TGTGCCAGCAGCCCCTGGGTCTGGGGACTAGCAGACACCGGGGAGCTGTTTTTT.

This clone was recorded once. This chain connects TRBV6-1 to TRBJ1-3; D is ambiguous. The CDR3 consists of 14 residues. V was shortened by 6 bases and J by 0 bases, with 9 bases between the two germline ends. From germline, CDR1 is MNHNS and CDR2 SASEGT. The CDR3 region has the DNA TGTGCCAGCAGAGAGATCCCCTCTGGAAACACCATATATTTT. This sequence encodes CASREIPSGNTIYF.

The V gene is TRBV1, the J gene TRBJ1-6. TRBV1 is a pseudogene locus. This CDR3 spans 18 amino acids. Here the CDR3 DNA reads TGCACCAGCAGCCAAGATGGCCAGAATAGCCTCTATAATTCACCCCTCCACTTT. Translated: CTSSQDGQNSLYNSPLHF.